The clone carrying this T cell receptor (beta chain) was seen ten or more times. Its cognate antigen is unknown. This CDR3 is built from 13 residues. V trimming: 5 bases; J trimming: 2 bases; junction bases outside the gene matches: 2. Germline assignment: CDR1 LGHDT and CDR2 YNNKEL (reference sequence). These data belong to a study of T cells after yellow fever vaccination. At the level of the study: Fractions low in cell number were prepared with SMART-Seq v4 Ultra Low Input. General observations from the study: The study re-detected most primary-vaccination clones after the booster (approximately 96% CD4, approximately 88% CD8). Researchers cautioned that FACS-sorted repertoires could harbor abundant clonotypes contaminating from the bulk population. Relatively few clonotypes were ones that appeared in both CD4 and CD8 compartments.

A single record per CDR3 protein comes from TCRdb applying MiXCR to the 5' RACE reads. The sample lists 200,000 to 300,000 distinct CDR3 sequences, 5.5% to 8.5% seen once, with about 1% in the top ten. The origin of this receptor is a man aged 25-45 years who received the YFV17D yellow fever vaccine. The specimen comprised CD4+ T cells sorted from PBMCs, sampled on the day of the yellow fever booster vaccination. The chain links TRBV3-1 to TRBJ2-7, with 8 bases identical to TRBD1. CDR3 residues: CASSGTGAYEQYF. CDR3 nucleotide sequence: TGTGCCAGCAGCGGGACAGGCGCCTACGAGCAGTACTTC.